This T cell receptor beta chain was identified during a study of OX40 agonist ivuxolimab in advanced cancers. The CDR3 is made up of 13 amino acids. Per germline, CDR1 SGHNT and CDR2 YYREEE (reference sequence). V lost 4 bases to trimming and J lost 6 bases, with 12 bases between them. TCRdb's copy holds only in-frame clones and misses some; the assay was immunoSEQ multiplex PCR. The table has roughly 65,000 clones, about four fifths seen once; the top ten hold under 3%. The source of this sequence is an adult with an advanced solid tumor such as melanoma, head and neck, liver or kidney cancer. The V gene is TRBV5-4, the J gene TRBJ2-3, with D unresolved. The starting material was CD4+ or CD8+ T cells sorted from blood, obtained in a trial of the OX40 agonist ivuxolimab. As DNA, the CDR3 is TGTGCCAGCAGCCAAGGGTTTTCGGATACGCAGTATTTT. Protein product: CASSQGFSDTQYF. The full variable domain, in which reference TRBV5-4 and TRBJ2-3 provide the parts outside the CDR3, is ETGVTQSPTHLIKTRGQQVTLRCSSQSGHNTVSWYQQALGQGPQFIFQYYREEENGRGNFPPRFSGLQFPNYSSELNVNALELDDSALYLCASSQGFSDTQYFGPGTRLTVL.